These 2 T cell receptor beta chains were all obtained from the same sample, sequenced in a study of human T cells and chemical hapten exposure. The time point was: patch test 2, 6 weeks after DPC sensitization. The treatment denotes: therapeutic diphenylcyclopropenone sensitization with weekly scalp DPC. TCRdb re-derived calls from the RACE reads in MiXCR, one entry per CDR3 protein. Among some 71,000 distinct CDR3 sequences listed, around a tenth were seen once. The specimen comprised whole blood, sampled in connection with sensitization to the hapten diphenylcyclopropenone (DPC). The receptors come from a woman aged 50 to 65 with alopecia areata. Some clones in this sample may be carry-over from other donors' samples.

This clonotype was observed many times. The chain joins TRBV14 to TRBJ2-1; D assignment may be TRBD1 or TRBD2 (6 bases each). Germline V gene sequence: CDR1 SGHDN, CDR2 FVKESK. CDR3 length: 15 amino acids. With 1 base removed from V and 4 bases from J, the gap between germline ends came to 11 bases. DNA for the CDR3: TGTGCCAGCAGCCAAGCGGGGGCGCGTTACAATGAGCAGTTCTTC. Protein product: CASSQAGARYNEQFF.

This clonotype was detected only a few times. The chain links TRBV3-1 to TRBJ2-1; TRBD2 matches 10 bases. Losses at the gene ends were 1 base for V and 0 bases for J; bases not matched to a gene: 6. The CDR3 extends over 18 amino acids. CDR1 and CDR2 (germline): LGHDT, YNNKEL (reference sequence). The CDR3 DNA follows: TGTGCCAGCAGCCAAGCGTCTAGCGGGAGAAGCTCCTACAATGAGCAGTTCTTC. It translates to CASSQASSGRSSYNEQFF.